This T cell receptor beta chain was recorded in a study of shared clonotypes between healthy human individuals. On the study more broadly: Samples came from a couple of female and a few male donors aged 18 to 49.

V shed 2 bases and J 4 bases; nucleotides not matched to a gene: 9. Germline V lookup: CDR1 SGDLS, CDR2 YYNGEE. CDR3 length: 16 residues. Study processing details: ImmunoSEQ supplied junction-only sequences lacking quality scores, so filtering was different. TCRdb's copy holds only in-frame clones and misses some; the assay was immunoSEQ multiplex PCR. That table furnishes V, J and clone size, whereas the DNA furnished D and trimming. The sample lists around 1.9 million clones, approximately 92% occurring once. The naive CD8 subset, CD45RO-negative cells positively selected for CCR7, excluded terminally differentiated effector memory CD45RA+ cells. Donors comprised only Caucasian adults living in Nashville, Tennessee.

The sequencing input was naive CD8+ T cells from PBMCs. The chain joins TRBV9 to TRBJ2-1; 7 bases line up with TRBD2. The receptor was derived from a man aged 18 to 35 in good health. Some clones in this sample may be carry-over from other donors' samples. The CDR3 DNA follows: TGTGCCAGCAGCGTCGGGAGCGGGACCGAATACAATGAGCAGTTCTTC. Translated: CASSVGSGTEYNEQFF.